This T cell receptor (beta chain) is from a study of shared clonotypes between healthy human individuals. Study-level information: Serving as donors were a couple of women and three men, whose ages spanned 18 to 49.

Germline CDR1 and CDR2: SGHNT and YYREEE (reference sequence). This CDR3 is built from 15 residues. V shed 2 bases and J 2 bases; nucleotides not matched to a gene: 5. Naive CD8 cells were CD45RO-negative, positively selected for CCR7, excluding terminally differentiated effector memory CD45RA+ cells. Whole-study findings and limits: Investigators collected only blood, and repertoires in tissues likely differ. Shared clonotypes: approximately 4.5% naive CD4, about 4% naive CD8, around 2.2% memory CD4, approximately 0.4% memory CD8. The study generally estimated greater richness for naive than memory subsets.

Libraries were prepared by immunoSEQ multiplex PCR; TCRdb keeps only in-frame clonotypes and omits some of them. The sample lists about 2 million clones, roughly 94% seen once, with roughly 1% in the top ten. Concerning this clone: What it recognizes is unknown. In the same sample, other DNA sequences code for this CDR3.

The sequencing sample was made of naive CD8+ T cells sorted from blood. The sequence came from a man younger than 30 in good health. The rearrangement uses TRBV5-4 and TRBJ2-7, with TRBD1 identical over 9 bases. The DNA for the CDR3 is TGTGCCAGCAGCTTAGGACAGGGGAAAACCTACGAGCAGTACTTC. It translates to CASSLGQGKTYEQYF.